These T cell receptor beta chains were read from a single sample in a study of cytomegalovirus exposure and HLA in healthy donors. Clones were read by immunoSEQ multiplex PCR, and TCRdb kept only the in-frame ones, dropping some. Of about 360,000 clones in the sample, 86% are singletons; the top ten hold roughly 0.8%. Sequences were obtained from PBMCs. The source of these receptors is a young woman in good health and CMV-seronegative. The CDR3 runs from the conserved cysteine through the conserved F or W. Each record gives: V gene, clone size, D gene, J gene, CDR3 protein, CDR3 DNA. A D gene is named only where the DNA matches it firmly. The size of a clone is reported for some rows only, either as once, few or many, or as a class for expanded clones.

TRBV27,NA,NA,TRBJ2-2,CASSFPGTGELFF,TGTGCCAGCAGCTTCCCAGGGACCGGGGAGCTGTTTTTT
TRBV10-2,NA,NA,TRBJ2-3,CASSDPLNTQYF,TGCGCCAGCAGTGATCCTCTTAATACGCAGTATTTT
TRBV30,NA,NA,TRBJ2-5,CAWSRGWETQYF,TGTGCCTGGAGCCGGGGTTGGGAGACCCAGTACTTC
TRBV27,NA,TRBD1,TRBJ2-7,CASETGAGEQYF,TGTGCCAGTGAGACAGGGGCGGGGGAGCAGTACTTC
TRBV27,once,TRBD1,TRBJ1-1,CASRLADRETEAFF,TGTGCCAGCAGACTAGCAGACAGGGAGACTGAAGCTTTCTTT
TRBV5-1,NA,TRBD2,TRBJ2-1,CASRPTLTSGTMDEQFF,TGCGCCAGCAGACCTACCCTCACTAGCGGGACGATGGATGAGCAGTTCTTC
TRBV29-1,NA,NA,TRBJ1-1,CSVQGYTEAFF,TGCAGCGTACAGGGCTACACTGAAGCTTTCTTT
TRBV7-2,many,TRBD1,TRBJ1-2,CASSGGQGRGNYGYTF,TGTGCCAGCAGCGGAGGACAGGGGCGTGGTAACTATGGCTACACCTTC
TRBV7-2,NA,NA,TRBJ2-7,CASSSKYEQYF,TGTGCCAGCAGCTCCAAATACGAGCAGTACTTC
TRBV5-1,NA,TRBD1,TRBJ1-4,CASSLEDRDEKLFF,TGCGCCAGCAGCTTGGAGGACAGGGATGAAAAACTGTTTTTT
TRBV29-1,NA,NA,TRBJ1-1,CSVRRGAGTEAFF,TGCAGCGTTAGAAGGGGCGCTGGGACTGAAGCTTTCTTT
TRBV2,once,TRBD2,TRBJ2-3,CASSGTLAGGGTQYF,TGTGCCAGCAGTGGAACACTAGCGGGAGGAGGTACGCAGTATTTT
TRBV19,NA,NA,TRBJ2-1,CASSRLGASGNEQFF,TGTGCCAGTAGCCGACTAGGAGCAAGTGGGAATGAGCAGTTCTTC
TRBV11-2,NA,TRBD2,TRBJ2-3,CASSTRLAGGPVSTDTQYF,TGTGCCAGCAGCACCAGACTAGCGGGGGGTCCCGTTAGCACAGATACGCAGTATTTT